This T cell receptor (beta chain) was sequenced for a study of T cells in Graves' hyperthyroidism and ophthalmopathy. RNA transcripts yielded amplified TCR beta CDR3 regions. The HTBI set primed first-round TCR CDR3 RT-PCR. Each CDR3 protein gets one entry after TCRdb re-called the multiplex PCR reads with MiXCR. Seen here are over 45,000 distinct CDR3 sequences, roughly 50% observed once, and the top ten hold roughly a third. Deletions cut 5 bases from V and 4 bases from J, with 11 bases between. The CDR3 contains 13 residues. This clonotype was counted at least ten times. No antigen is known for it. Graves' hyperthyroidism without ophthalmopathy progression within 18 months was termed stable. Notes on the study in general: Separating ophthalmopathy from stable hyperthyroidism was achieved by a 13 V-J model. A median around 5.9 months before onset, the model predicted ophthalmopathy. Most clonotypes that expanded in the thyroid above 0.001 also showed up in blood.

This chain joins TRBV12-3 or TRBV12-4 and TRBJ1-2; weak D call: TRBD1 (5 bases). Material for sequencing was peripheral blood or thyroid tissue (not recorded which). The receptor comes from a woman aged 45-59 years with Graves' hyperthyroidism. The CDR3 DNA reads as TGTGCCAGCAGTCTGGGGCGGAGCTATGGCTACACCTTC. Its translation: CASSLGRSYGYTF.